This TCR beta chain was obtained from a study of CD4 T cells in relation to SARS-CoV-2 and coronaviruses (dated by TCRdb to about 2021). Background on the whole study: In the ViraFEST assay, PBMCs were grown with antigen for about eleven days, and TCR beta CDR3s were then sequenced to identify antigen-specific clonal expansions. An HIV-1 Nef peptide pool or a no-peptide culture served as the negative reference condition. Shared crossreactive spike epitopes were mapped to their HLA restriction using patient-derived lymphoblastoid cell lines. At the level of individual TCR clonotypes, the study measured memory CD4+ T cell crossreactivity between SARS-CoV-2 spike protein and common cold coronavirus spike proteins. The Adaptive Biotechnologies TCR-sequencing kit was used to sequence samples from three pre-COVID donors and the naive versus memory experiments, while other data came from Illumina-based sequencing. Expansion assays from other donors in the study were sequenced with a different, Illumina-based TCR-beta assay. Study-wide findings and limitations: Compared with monoreactive clones, crossreactive clones had significantly weaker SARS-CoV-2-driven expansion, a result consistent with antigenic imprinting. No donor contributed both pre-pandemic and post-infection samples, which limited tracing the source of pre-existing responses. Small numbers of patients and of tested TCRs were a limitation of the study. Since the crossreactivity analysis centred on spike protein, crossreactivity against other viral proteins was not assessed. About 60% of donors had memory CD4+ clonotypes that crossrecognized SARS-CoV-2 and at least one common cold coronavirus spike.

The CDR3 holds 16 amino acids from the cysteine to the phenylalanine. Only the CDR3 region is kept as DNA, spanning 48 bases read in frame from base 1. For this chain, trimming is 3 bases at the V end and 2 bases at the J end, and the number of junction bases without a gene match is 4. Reading the germline V gene gives CDR1 KGHSH and CDR2 LQKENI. The method was the immunoSEQ multiplex PCR assay. On the study's bioinformatics: During preprocessing, nonproductive sequences were removed, as were CDR3s that did not start with C, did not end with F or W, or were shorter than 7 amino acids. The MANAFEST web app was used to call antigen-specific clonotypes on the basis of expansion compared with the reference and with other culture wells. A clone was considered positive if significant expansion relative to the reference culture was observed in 2 of 3 replicate wells at an FDR below 0.05. A further requirement for positive clones was significant expansion compared with all other tandem wells, along with an odds ratio above 5. After three terminal residues were trimmed from each end, CDR3 homology was quantified as pairwise Levenshtein distance using the stringdist R package. The table was pulled from immuneACCESS by TCRdb, which kept in-frame rearrangements only. Such tables lose some clones; where checked, under half of the loss comes from unresolved V genes, and the rest has no known cause. V, J and clone size are taken as reported in that table, and D and trimming were inferred from the DNA itself. The sample includes tens of thousands of clones, with about 70% observed a single time. In total, the top ten clones hold 14% of the sample.

CD4+ T cells from unexposed donors were collected before the COVID-19 pandemic (2011-2018). Following 10 days of culture, the EasySep CD4+ T cell isolation kit was used to isolate CD4+ T cells. As cell number allowed, CD4+ T cells from unexposed donors were tested for reactivity to SARS-CoV-2 S and N and to four common cold coronavirus spike pools. PBMCs were cultured at 1.5 million to 2 million per well in IMDM supplemented with around 5.1% human AB serum and 9 to 10 IU/ml IL-2. Half of the culture medium was replaced with fresh IL-2-containing medium on days 3 and 7. Each peptide culture condition was generally run in triplicate replicate wells. Leukapheresis product for the unexposed donors was bought commercially. PBMCs were isolated from leukapheresis product or whole blood by Ficoll-Paque PLUS gradient centrifugation. PBMCs were either used fresh in the expansion assay or cryopreserved at -140 degrees C. The QIAamp Micro DNA Kit was used to extract genomic DNA from the CD4+ T cells.

Turning to this clone: Its antigen remains unidentified. The input lacks base qualities; no much larger clone sits a single base away.

Recombination connected TRBV18 to TRBJ2-3; 11 of the junction bases match TRBD2. The TCR was taken from a human donor in good health. Source material: CD4+ T cells from PBMCs, cultured in vitro. The bases are TGTGCCAGCTCACCCCGGACTAGCGGGCCCACAGATACGCAGTATTTT. It translates to CASSPRTSGPTDTQYF. The entire variable domain, with the stretches around the CDR3 drawn from the reference TRBV18 and TRBJ2-3 proteins, is NAGVMQNPRHLVRRRGQEARLRCSPMKGHSHVYWYRQLPEEGLKFMVYLQKENIIDESGMPKERFSAEFPKEGPSILRIQQVVRGDSAAYFCASSPRTSGPTDTQYFGPGTRLTVL.